This T cell receptor beta chain was sequenced during a study of shared clonotypes between healthy human individuals. Study-level results: Only a few donors were included, so the genetic and exposure-history diversity represented was limited.

The V gene's germline CDR1 is SGHRS and CDR2 YFSETQ. Trimming removed 5 bases from V and 4 bases from J; junction bases left unmatched: 10. The CDR3 covers 16 residues. Concerning this clone itself: Its antigen is undetermined.

This table comes from immunoSEQ multiplex PCR, and its TCRdb copy is limited to in-frame clones, with some not included. The sample lists approximately 2.5 million clones; more than 90% were seen once. Sequencing was performed on naive CD4+ T cells sorted from blood. Specified subset: CD45RA+ positively selected. The TCR originated in a man in his late teens or twenties in good health. The chain carries TRBV5-1 and TRBJ2-5; 11 nucleotides match TRBD1. For the CDR3, the DNA is TGCGCCAGCAGGCCACCGGGACAGGGGGTTTTAGAGACCCAGTACTTC. This gives the protein CASRPPGQGVLETQYF.